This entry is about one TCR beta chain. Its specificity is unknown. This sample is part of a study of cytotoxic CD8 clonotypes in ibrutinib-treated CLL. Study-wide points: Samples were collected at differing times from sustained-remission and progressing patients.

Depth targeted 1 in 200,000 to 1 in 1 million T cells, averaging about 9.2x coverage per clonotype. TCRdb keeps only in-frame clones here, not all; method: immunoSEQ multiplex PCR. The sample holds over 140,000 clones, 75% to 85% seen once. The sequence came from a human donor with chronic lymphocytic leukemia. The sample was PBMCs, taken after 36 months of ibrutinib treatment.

The CDR3 bases are TGCGCCAGCAGCAGAACAGGGGGCTACACCTTC. This codes for CASSRTGGYTF. The chain recombines TRBV5-1 with TRBJ1-2; the D gene is possibly TRBD1 (6 bases). V gave up 4 bases and J gave up 8 bases, with 9 bases separating them. The CDR3 totals 11 residues. Per germline, CDR1 SGHRS and CDR2 YFSETQ.